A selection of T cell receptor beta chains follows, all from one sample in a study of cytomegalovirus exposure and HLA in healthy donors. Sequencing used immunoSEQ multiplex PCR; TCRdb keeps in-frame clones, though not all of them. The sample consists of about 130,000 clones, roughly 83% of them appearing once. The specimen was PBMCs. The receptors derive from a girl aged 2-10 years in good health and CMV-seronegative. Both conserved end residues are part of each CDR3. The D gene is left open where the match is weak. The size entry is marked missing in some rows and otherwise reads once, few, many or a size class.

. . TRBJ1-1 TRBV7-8 TGTGCCAGCAGCTTACTCAAGGAGACTGAAGCTTTCTTT CASSLLKETEAFF
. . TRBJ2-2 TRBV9 TGTGCCAGCAGCGTCCGCCGCGCACGGAACACCGGGGAGCTGTTTTTT CASSVRRARNTGELFF
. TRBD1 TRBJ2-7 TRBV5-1 TGCGCCAGCAGCTTGGGGACAGGGATCTCCTACGAGCAGTACTTC CASSLGTGISYEQYF
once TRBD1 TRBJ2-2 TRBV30 TGTGCCTGGAGTCCCCGGGACAGGGGTTCCAACACCGGGGAGCTGTTTTTT CAWSPRDRGSNTGELFF
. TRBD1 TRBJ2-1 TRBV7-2 TGTGCCAGCAGCGATCGGACAGGGAGTGGTGGCGGTGAGCAGTTCTTC CASSDRTGSGGGEQFF
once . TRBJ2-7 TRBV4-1 TGCGCCAGCAGTCCGATAATCTCTGGGGGCTCCTACGAGCAGTACTTC CASSPIISGGSYEQYF
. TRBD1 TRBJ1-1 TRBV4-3 TGCGCCAGCAGCCAAGATCACCAGGGGGCGGCTTTCTTT CASSQDHQGAAFF
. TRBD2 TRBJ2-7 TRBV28 TGTGCCAGCAGTCCAGGGACTAGCGGGATCGACGAGCAGTACTTC CASSPGTSGIDEQYF
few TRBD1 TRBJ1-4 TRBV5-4 TGTGCCAGCAGCGAGGGACAGGCAACTAATGAAAAACTGTTTTTT CASSEGQATNEKLFF
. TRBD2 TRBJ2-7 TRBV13 TGTGCCAGCAGCTTAGGGTTGGGACTAGCGGAGACCTACGAGCAGTACTTC CASSLGLGLAETYEQYF
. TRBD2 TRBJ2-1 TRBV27 TGTGCCAGCAGTTTAGCGGGAGGGCCCAATGAGCAGTTCTTC CASSLAGGPNEQFF
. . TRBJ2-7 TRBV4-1 TGCGCCAGCAGCCAGAAGAGTCAAGCGGACTCCTACGAGCAGTACTTC CASSQKSQADSYEQYF
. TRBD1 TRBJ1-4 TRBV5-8 TGTGCCAGCAGCACGGGACAGGGAATTTTTGAAAAACTGTTTTTT CASSTGQGIFEKLFF
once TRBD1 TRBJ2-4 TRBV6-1 TGTGCCAGCACCCGAGGACAGGAGAACATTCAGTACTTC CASTRGQENIQYF
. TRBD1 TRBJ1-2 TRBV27 TGTGCCAGCAGTTTAGGGGACAGGGTCTATGGCTACACCTTC CASSLGDRVYGYTF
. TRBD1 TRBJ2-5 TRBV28 TGTGCCAGCAGTTGGGACAGGGGGCGGGGGGAGACCCAGTACTTC CASSWDRGRGETQYF